This is a list of T cell receptor beta chains from one sample in a study of long-term antiretroviral therapy in people with HIV. Using immunoSEQ multiplex PCR, the repertoire was profiled, and TCRdb retains in-frame clones only, with some absent. The sample has under 20,000 clones; about 80% are singletons. Sequenced here: unsorted PBMCs, sampled 0.2 years after starting antiretroviral therapy. The receptors were gathered from a woman aged 40 to 50 with HIV. Both conserved end residues are trimmed from each CDR3. Part of the rows lack a size; the others show once, few, many or a class for expanded clones.

TRBV6-1	.	TRBJ1-1	ASTFSMGPPEAF
TRBV5-1	.	TRBJ1-2	ASSLGWTGAMDGYT
TRBV18	.	TRBJ1-1	ASSPGIFGVRTEAF
TRBV14	.	TRBJ1-1	ASRLTGGTEAF
TRBV6-1	few	TRBJ1-6	ASSVAFADSPLH
TRBV19	.	TRBJ2-7	ASSNLPGDEQY
TRBV6-5	.	TRBJ2-5	ASSYNRETQY
TRBV7-6	.	TRBJ2-7	ASSLAVPGQGSYEQY
TRBV30	once	TRBJ2-5	AWSLLETQY
TRBV27	.	TRBJ2-1	ASSPRWSGRGLYNEQF
TRBV29-1	once	TRBJ2-7	SAGTSGRHLPYEQY
TRBV5-1	.	TRBJ1-1	ASSLEGERVEAF
TRBV18	once	TRBJ1-1	ASSPTGAGYTEAF
TRBV18	.	TRBJ1-1	ASSPEAGTEAF
TRBV5-5	once	TRBJ2-5	ASSPRGLAGGETQY
TRBV14	.	TRBJ2-5	ASSQGEIQY
TRBV7-9	.	TRBJ2-2	ASSGGLAEANTGELF
TRBV6-5	.	TRBJ1-4	ASSRHPTNEKLF
TRBV7-9	.	TRBJ1-1	ASSLGRGLSGAF
TRBV29-1	.	TRBJ1-4	SVRTGSATNEKLF
TRBV5-1	.	TRBJ2-2	ASSLAGGGTGELF
TRBV9	.	TRBJ1-3	ASSGLGGSGNTIY
TRBV19	.	TRBJ1-1	ASSDTKGRTEAF
TRBV6-5	once	TRBJ2-5	ASSLGPLGETQY
TRBV12-5	.	TRBJ2-1	ASVDNRMPSYNEQF
TRBV18	.	TRBJ1-3	ASSPSWGLSGNTIY
TRBV27	.	TRBJ2-7	ASSLSRTLYEQY